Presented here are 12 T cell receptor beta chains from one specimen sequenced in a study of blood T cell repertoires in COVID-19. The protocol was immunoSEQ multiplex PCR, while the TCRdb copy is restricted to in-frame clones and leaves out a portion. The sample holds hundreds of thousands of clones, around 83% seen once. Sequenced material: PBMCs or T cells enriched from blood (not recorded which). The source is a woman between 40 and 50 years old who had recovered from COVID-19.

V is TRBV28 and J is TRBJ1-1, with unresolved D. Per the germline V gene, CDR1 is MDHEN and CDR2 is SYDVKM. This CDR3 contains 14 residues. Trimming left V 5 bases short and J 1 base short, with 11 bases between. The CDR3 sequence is CASSRTSGNTEAFF. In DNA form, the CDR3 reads TGTGCCAGCAGTAGGACCAGCGGGAACACTGAAGCTTTCTTT. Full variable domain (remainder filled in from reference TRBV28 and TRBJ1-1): DVKVTQSSRYLVKRTGEKVFLECVQDMDHENMFWYRQDPGLGLRLIYFSYDVKMKEKGDIPEGYSVSREKKERFSLILESASTNQTSMYLCASSRTSGNTEAFFGQGTRLTVV.

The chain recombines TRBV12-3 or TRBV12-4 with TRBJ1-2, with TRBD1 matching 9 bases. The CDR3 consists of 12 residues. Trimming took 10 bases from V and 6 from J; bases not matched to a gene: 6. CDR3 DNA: TGTGCCATTTCACAGGGGGCCAATGGCTACACCTTC. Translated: CAISQGANGYTF.

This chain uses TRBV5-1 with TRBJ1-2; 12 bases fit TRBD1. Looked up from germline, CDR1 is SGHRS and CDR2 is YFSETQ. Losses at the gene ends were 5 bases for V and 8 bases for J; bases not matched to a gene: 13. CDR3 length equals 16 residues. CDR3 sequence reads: CASRLSPGQGARGYTF. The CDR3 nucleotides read TGCGCCAGCAGACTCTCTCCGGGACAGGGGGCCAGAGGCTACACCTTC.

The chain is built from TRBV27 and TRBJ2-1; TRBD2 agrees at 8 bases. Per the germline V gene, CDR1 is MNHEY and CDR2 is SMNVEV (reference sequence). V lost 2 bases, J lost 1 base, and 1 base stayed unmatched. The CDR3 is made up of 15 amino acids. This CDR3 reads CASSLSGGSYNEQFF. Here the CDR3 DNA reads TGTGCCAGCAGTTTAAGCGGGGGATCCTACAATGAGCAGTTCTTC.

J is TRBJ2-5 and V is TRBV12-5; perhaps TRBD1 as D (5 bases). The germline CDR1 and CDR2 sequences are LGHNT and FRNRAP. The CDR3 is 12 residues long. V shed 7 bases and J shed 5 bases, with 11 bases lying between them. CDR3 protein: CASVGAWETQYF. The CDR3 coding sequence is TGTGCTAGTGTAGGGGCTTGGGAGACCCAGTACTTC.

CDR3 sequence reads: CASSWSVGGGFGETQYF. The CDR3, as DNA: TGTGCCAGCTCCTGGTCCGTAGGCGGGGGCTTCGGAGAGACCCAGTACTTC. This chain connects TRBV7-9 to TRBJ2-5; a weak D match, TRBD2 (7 bases). Germline CDR1 SEHNR, CDR2 FQNEAQ (reference sequence). The CDR3 is 17 residues long. V dropped 8 bases and J dropped 4 bases, with 26 bases sitting between them.

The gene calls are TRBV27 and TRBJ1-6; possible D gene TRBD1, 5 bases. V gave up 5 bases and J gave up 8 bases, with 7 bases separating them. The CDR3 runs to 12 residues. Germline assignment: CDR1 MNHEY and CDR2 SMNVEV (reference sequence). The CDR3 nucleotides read TGTGCCAGCAGTATCAGGGATTCACCCCTCCACTTT. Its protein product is CASSIRDSPLHF.

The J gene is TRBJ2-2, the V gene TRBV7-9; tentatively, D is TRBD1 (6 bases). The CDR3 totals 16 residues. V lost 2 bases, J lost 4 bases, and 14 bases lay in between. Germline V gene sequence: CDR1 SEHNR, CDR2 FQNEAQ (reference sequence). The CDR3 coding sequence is TGTGCCAGCAGCTTACGATGGGGGCAGATCACCGGGGAGCTGTTTTTT. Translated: CASSLRWGQITGELFF. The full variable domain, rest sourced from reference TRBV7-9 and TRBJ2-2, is DTGVSQNPRHKITKRGQNVTFRCDPISEHNRLYWYRQTLGQGPEFLTYFQNEAQLEKSRLLSDRFSAERPKGSFSTLEIQRTEQGDSAMYLCASSLRWGQITGELFFGEGSRLTVL.

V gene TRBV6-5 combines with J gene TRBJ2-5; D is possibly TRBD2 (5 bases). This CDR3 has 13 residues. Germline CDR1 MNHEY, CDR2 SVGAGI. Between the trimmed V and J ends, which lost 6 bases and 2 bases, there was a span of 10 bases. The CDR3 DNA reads TGTGCCAGCAGCCGGACTTTTCAAGAGACCCAGTACTTC. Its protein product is CASSRTFQETQYF.

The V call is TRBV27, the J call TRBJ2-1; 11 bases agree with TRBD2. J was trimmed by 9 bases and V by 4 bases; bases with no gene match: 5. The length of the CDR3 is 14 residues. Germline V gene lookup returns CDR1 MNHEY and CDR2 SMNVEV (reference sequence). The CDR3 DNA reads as TGTGCCAGCAGTTCCGGGACTAGCGGTCTTGAGCAGTTCTTC. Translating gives CASSSGTSGLEQFF.

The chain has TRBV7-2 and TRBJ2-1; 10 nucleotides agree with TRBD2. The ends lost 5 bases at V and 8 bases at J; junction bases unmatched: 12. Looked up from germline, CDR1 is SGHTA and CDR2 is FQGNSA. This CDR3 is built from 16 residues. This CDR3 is CASSPRTSGALHEQFF. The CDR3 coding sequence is TGTGCCAGCAGCCCCCGGACTAGCGGAGCGCTCCATGAGCAGTTCTTC. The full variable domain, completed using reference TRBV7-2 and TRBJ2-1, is GAGVSQSPSNKVTEKGKDVELRCDPISGHTALYWYRQSLGQGLEFLIYFQGNSAPDKSGLPSDRFSAERTGGSVSTLTIQRTQQEDSAVYLCASSPRTSGALHEQFFGPGTRLTVL.

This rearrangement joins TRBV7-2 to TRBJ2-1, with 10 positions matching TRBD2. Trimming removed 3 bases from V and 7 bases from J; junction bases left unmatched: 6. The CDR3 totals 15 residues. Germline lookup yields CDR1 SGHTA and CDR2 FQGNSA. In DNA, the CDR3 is TGTGCCAGCAGCTTGGCACTAGCGGGAAAAAATGAGCAGTTCTTC. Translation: CASSLALAGKNEQFF.